This is a list of T cell receptor beta chains from one sample in a study of lymphopenia after photon versus proton radiotherapy. The method was immunoSEQ multiplex PCR; TCRdb's version includes in-frame clones alone and lacks a portion of them. The sample includes about 20,000 clones, just under 85% of them seen just once. This specimen was peripheral blood, taken from a patient treated with photon-based radiotherapy. The source of these receptors is a woman between 50 and 59 years old with pancreatic cancer. The CDR3 runs from the conserved cysteine through the conserved F or W. A D gene is named only where the DNA matches it firmly. Not every row has a clone size; where given, it reads once, few, many or a size class.

CASSSSTRSDTQYF,TGTGCCAGCAGCTCGTCGACTAGATCGGATACGCAGTATTTT,TRBV11-2,NA,NA,TRBJ2-3
CASSLGTTYEQYF,TGCGCCAGCAGCTTAGGGACTACTTACGAGCAGTACTTC,TRBV5-1,TRBD2,NA,TRBJ2-7
CASRAAGAQETQYF,TGTGCCAGCAGAGCGGCGGGAGCCCAAGAGACCCAGTACTTC,TRBV7-9,TRBD2,NA,TRBJ2-5
CAWSPTNEKLFF,TGTGCCTGGAGTCCCACTAATGAAAAACTGTTTTTT,TRBV30,NA,once,TRBJ1-4
CASSVNGGSYEQYF,TGTGCCAGCAGCGTGAACGGCGGATCCTACGAGCAGTACTTC,TRBV9,NA,NA,TRBJ2-7
CASSLSWGYSSTDTQYF,TGTGCCAGCAGTTTATCCTGGGGCTATTCTAGCACAGATACGCAGTATTTT,TRBV27,NA,NA,TRBJ2-3
CASSPSLGYGYTF,TGCGCCAGCAGCCCCTCCCTAGGGTATGGCTACACCTTC,TRBV4-1,NA,NA,TRBJ1-2
CASSATGTSGRNEQYF,TGTGCCAGCAGCGCAACCGGGACTAGCGGGAGAAACGAGCAGTACTTC,TRBV9,TRBD2,NA,TRBJ2-7
CASSLKRDRGGEQYF,TGTGCCAGCAGCCTAAAACGGGACAGGGGAGGCGAGCAGTACTTC,TRBV7-2,TRBD1,NA,TRBJ2-7
CASSQRTGTSGSREQYF,TGCGCCAGCAGCCAAAGAACAGGGACTAGCGGGAGCCGCGAGCAGTACTTC,TRBV4-1,TRBD2,NA,TRBJ2-7
CASSVASGGSADTQYF,TGTGCCAGCAGCGTAGCCAGCGGGGGCAGTGCAGATACGCAGTATTTT,TRBV9,TRBD2,NA,TRBJ2-3